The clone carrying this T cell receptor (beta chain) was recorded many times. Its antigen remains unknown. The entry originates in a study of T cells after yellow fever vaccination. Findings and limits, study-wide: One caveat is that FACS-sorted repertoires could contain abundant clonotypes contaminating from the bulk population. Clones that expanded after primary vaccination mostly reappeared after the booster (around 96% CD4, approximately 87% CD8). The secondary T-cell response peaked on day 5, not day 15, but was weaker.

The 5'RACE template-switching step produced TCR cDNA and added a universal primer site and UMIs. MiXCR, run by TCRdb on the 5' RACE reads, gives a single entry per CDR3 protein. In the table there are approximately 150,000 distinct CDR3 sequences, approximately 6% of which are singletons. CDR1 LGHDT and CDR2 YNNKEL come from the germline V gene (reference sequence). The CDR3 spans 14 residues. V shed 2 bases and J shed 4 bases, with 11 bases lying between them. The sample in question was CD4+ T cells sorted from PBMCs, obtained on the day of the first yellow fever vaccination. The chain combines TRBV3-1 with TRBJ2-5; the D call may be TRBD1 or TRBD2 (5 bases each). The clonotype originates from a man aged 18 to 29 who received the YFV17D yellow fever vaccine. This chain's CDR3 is CASSQHRDVETQYF. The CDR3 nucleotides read TGTGCCAGCAGCCAACACCGGGACGTAGAGACCCAGTACTTC.